Listed below are T cell receptor beta chains from one sample, sequenced in a study of T-cell reconstitution after alpha-beta-depleted transplantation in children. TCRdb re-called the PCR reads through MiXCR, storing one row per CDR3 protein. The data show a few hundred thousand distinct CDR3 sequences, 10% to 15% seen once. The specimen comprised PBMCs, mostly from graft donor cells, sampled 360 days after TCRalphabeta/CD19-depleted stem cell transplant. The receptors shown here come from a male patient younger than 18 who had a stem cell transplant for acute myeloid leukemia, so the T cells may come from the graft donor. The CDR3 runs from the conserved cysteine through the conserved F or W. The D gene is left open where the match is weak. Some rows have no size entry. The others give once, few or many, or a class for an expanded clone.

V	D	length	J	size	DNA	CDR3
TRBV6-2/TRBV6-3	-	17	TRBJ1-5	-	TGTGCCAGCAGTTACTCGGGGCAGGTGCGGACTTATCAGCCCCAGCATTTT	CASSYSGQVRTYQPQHF
TRBV20-1	-	10	TRBJ2-1	few	TGCAGTGGCAGGGGCAATGAGCAGTTCTTC	CSGRGNEQFF
TRBV9	TRBD2	16	TRBJ2-1	few	TGTGCCAGCAGCGTAGAAGGGACTAGCTACTACAATGAGCAGTTCTTC	CASSVEGTSYYNEQFF
TRBV6-2/TRBV6-3	TRBD2	13	TRBJ2-7	-	TGTGCCTCGAGTTTACCTACTAGCGGCGAGCAGTACTTC	CASSLPTSGEQYF
TRBV7-2	-	14	TRBJ2-3	-	TGTGCCAGCAGCTCCCGGACACAAAAAGATACGCAGTATTTT	CASSSRTQKDTQYF
TRBV3-1	-	16	TRBJ2-5	-	TGTGCCAGCAGCCAAGATCCGGGGCGCCCAGCGGAGACCCAGTACTTC	CASSQDPGRPAETQYF
TRBV4-3	-	13	TRBJ2-1	few	TGTGCCAGCAGCCAGGGCAATTACAATGAGCAGTTCTTC	CASSQGNYNEQFF
TRBV7-3	-	13	TRBJ1-1	-	TGTGCCAGCAGCCGGACGCCGAACACTGAAGCTTTCTTT	CASSRTPNTEAFF
TRBV27	-	16	TRBJ1-3	few	TGTGCCAGCAGTCCTGACAGGATCCGGTCTGGAAACACCATATATTTT	CASSPDRIRSGNTIYF
TRBV5-5	-	14	TRBJ1-5	-	TGTGCCAGCAGAGATTCTCCAAGCAATCAGCCCCAGCATTTT	CASRDSPSNQPQHF
TRBV12-3/TRBV12-4	TRBD2	16	TRBJ2-5	many	TGTGCCAGCAGCCCCCTGAGCGGGGGGATCCAAGAGACCCAGTACTTC	CASSPLSGGIQETQYF
TRBV20-1	TRBD2	16	TRBJ2-3	few	TGCAGTGCTAGAGTGTCGACTAGCGGTCGCACAGATACGCAGTATTTT	CSARVSTSGRTDTQYF
TRBV27	TRBD2	14	TRBJ2-1	few	TGTGCCAGCAGTTTCGGGCTAGCGGGAGGGAAGCAGTTCTTC	CASSFGLAGGKQFF
TRBV12-3/TRBV12-4	-	16	TRBJ2-5	many	TGTGCCAGCAGTCCTCAAGGGGCTTACAAACAAGAGACCCAGTACTTC	CASSPQGAYKQETQYF
TRBV4-3	-	15	TRBJ1-5	few	TGCGCCAGCAGCCCTACCGTGCGGGGCAATCAGCCCCAGCATTTT	CASSPTVRGNQPQHF
TRBV5-1	TRBD2	17	TRBJ2-2	-	TGCGCCAGCATGGGATCGGGACTAGCGTTGGGCACCGGGGAGCTGTTTTTT	CASMGSGLALGTGELFF
TRBV4-3	TRBD2	17	TRBJ2-3	-	TGCGCCAGCAGCCCGAACTCCCTAGCGGGCGCCACAGATACGCAGTATTTT	CASSPNSLAGATDTQYF
TRBV4-3	TRBD1	17	TRBJ2-1	few	TGCGCCAGCAGCCTTTTTGTTACAGGGGCTTCCTACAATGAGCAGTTCTTC	CASSLFVTGASYNEQFF
TRBV29-1	-	10	TRBJ1-2	few	TGCAGCGCTTCCGGTCCCCTGGGCACCTTC	CSASGPLGTF
TRBV24-1	TRBD2	17	TRBJ2-1	many	TGTGCCACCAGTGATTCTTATTTCCCGGGACTAGCAAATGAGCAGTTCTTC	CATSDSYFPGLANEQFF
TRBV5-1	-	13	TRBJ1-1	many	TGCGCCAGCAGCTGGATCGACGGTACTGAAGCTTTCTTT	CASSWIDGTEAFF
TRBV2	TRBD1	14	TRBJ2-1	-	TGTGCCAGCAGTTCCGGGACAGGGTTAGGGGAGCAGTTCTTC	CASSSGTGLGEQFF
TRBV20-1	TRBD2	20	TRBJ2-7	few	TGCAGTGCTAGGGGCAGGGGGTCCCTTACTAGCGGGAGAGGGGTCTACGAGCAGTACTTC	CSARGRGSLTSGRGVYEQYF
TRBV20-1	-	14	TRBJ2-2	-	TGCAGTGCACCCACTGGGGGTAACACCGGGGAGCTGTTTTTT	CSAPTGGNTGELFF
TRBV28	-	15	TRBJ1-1	few	TGTGCCAGCAGTCCCCCCGGCCTGATGAACACTGAAGCTTTCTTT	CASSPPGLMNTEAFF
TRBV10-3	-	16	TRBJ2-3	-	TGTGCCATCAGTATCGCCGGGACACAGAGCACAGATACGCAGTATTTT	CAISIAGTQSTDTQYF
TRBV10-3	-	14	TRBJ2-1	-	TGTGCCACCGAAGGGGTCGAGACCTACAATGAGCAGTTCTTC	CATEGVETYNEQFF
TRBV15	TRBD2	15	TRBJ2-1	-	TGTGCCACCAGCGAACTTAGCGGGGCCTACAATGAGCAGTTCTTC	CATSELSGAYNEQFF
TRBV11-2	TRBD2	18	TRBJ2-7	-	TGTGCCAGCAGCCTTGGACTAGCGGGTCCCCAATTTACCTACGAGCAGTACTTC	CASSLGLAGPQFTYEQYF
TRBV6-2/TRBV6-3	-	16	TRBJ2-1	few	TGTGCCAGCAGTACTAAGGTACGGAGCTCCTACAATGAGCAGTTCTTC	CASSTKVRSSYNEQFF
TRBV20-1	-	15	TRBJ2-3	-	TGCAGTGCTAGCCCCCTGGCGGGGAGCACAGATACGCAGTATTTT	CSASPLAGSTDTQYF
TRBV6-5	-	16	TRBJ2-7	-	TGTGCCAGCAGTTATGATGGGGAAAGCGGCGCCTACGAGCAGTACTTC	CASSYDGESGAYEQYF